The rows below give T cell receptor beta chains drawn from one sample of a study of cytomegalovirus exposure and HLA in healthy donors. Here immunoSEQ multiplex PCR was the method, and the copy in TCRdb shows in-frame clones only, minus some. The table shows 150,000 to 200,000 clones, with 85% occurring only once. Sequencing was carried out using PBMCs. The receptors were gathered from a boy between 2 and 10 years old in good health and CMV-seronegative. The CDR3 runs from the conserved cysteine through the conserved F or W. The order of the fields is J gene, clone size, V gene, D gene, CDR3 protein, CDR3 DNA. A D gene is named only where the DNA matches it firmly. Clone size is given for some rows only: seen once, a few or many times, or a class if the clone is expanded.

j_call: TRBJ2-3
clone_size: .
v_call: TRBV5-4
d_call: .
cdr3_aa: CASSLEGTDTQYF
cdr3_nt: TGTGCCAGCAGCTTGGAGGGGACAGATACGCAGTATTTT

j_call: TRBJ1-1
clone_size: .
v_call: TRBV7-9
d_call: .
cdr3_aa: CASSAQGGTEAFF
cdr3_nt: TGTGCCAGCAGCGCACAGGGCGGCACTGAAGCTTTCTTT

j_call: TRBJ1-4
clone_size: .
v_call: TRBV30
d_call: .
cdr3_aa: CAWSVQGGKLFF
cdr3_nt: TGTGCCTGGAGTGTCCAGGGAGGAAAACTGTTTTTT

j_call: TRBJ2-7
clone_size: .
v_call: TRBV27
d_call: TRBD1
cdr3_aa: CASSLLQGAHNYF
cdr3_nt: TGTGCCAGCAGTTTATTACAGGGGGCGCATAATTACTTC

j_call: TRBJ2-5
clone_size: .
v_call: TRBV5-1
d_call: TRBD2
cdr3_aa: CASSSSGGGQETQYF
cdr3_nt: TGCGCCAGCAGCTCCAGCGGGGGGGGCCAAGAGACCCAGTACTTC

j_call: TRBJ2-2
clone_size: .
v_call: TRBV7-9
d_call: .
cdr3_aa: CASSRGTGELFF
cdr3_nt: TGTGCCAGCAGCAGGGGAACCGGGGAGCTGTTTTTT

j_call: TRBJ1-2
clone_size: .
v_call: TRBV4-2
d_call: TRBD1
cdr3_aa: CASSRVSGTGVYGYTF
cdr3_nt: TGTGCCAGCAGCCGCGTATCCGGGACAGGGGTTTATGGCTACACCTTC

j_call: TRBJ1-2
clone_size: .
v_call: TRBV6-5
d_call: .
cdr3_aa: CASSSPSTLYQLRDTF
cdr3_nt: TGTGCCAGCAGTTCCCCGTCTACCCTCTATCAACTGAGGGACACCTTC

j_call: TRBJ1-5
clone_size: .
v_call: TRBV2
d_call: .
cdr3_aa: CASSREGGQPQHF
cdr3_nt: TGTGCCAGCAGCCGGGAAGGGGGTCAGCCCCAGCATTTT

j_call: TRBJ2-7
clone_size: few
v_call: TRBV4-1
d_call: .
cdr3_aa: CASSQEIASDSYEQYF
cdr3_nt: TGCGCCAGCAGCCAAGAAATCGCAAGCGACTCCTACGAGCAGTACTTC

j_call: TRBJ2-3
clone_size: .
v_call: TRBV10-2
d_call: .
cdr3_aa: CATPIGSGAAKGGTDTQYF
cdr3_nt: TGCGCCACCCCCATTGGCAGCGGAGCGGCGAAGGGGGGCACAGATACGCAGTATTTT

j_call: TRBJ2-1
clone_size: .
v_call: TRBV12-5
d_call: .
cdr3_aa: CASGLAGEIAFF
cdr3_nt: TGTGCTAGTGGTTTGGCCGGGGAAATTGCGTTCTTC

j_call: TRBJ2-7
clone_size: .
v_call: TRBV25-1
d_call: .
cdr3_aa: CASEGDSYEQYF
cdr3_nt: TGTGCCAGCGAGGGGGACTCCTACGAGCAGTACTTC

j_call: TRBJ2-2
clone_size: .
v_call: TRBV6-1
d_call: .
cdr3_aa: CASSGFEDTGELFF
cdr3_nt: TGTGCCAGCAGCGGATTCGAGGACACCGGGGAGCTGTTTTTT

j_call: TRBJ1-5
clone_size: .
v_call: TRBV19
d_call: TRBD1
cdr3_aa: CAGSQGARQPQHF
cdr3_nt: TGTGCCGGTTCACAGGGGGCGAGGCAGCCCCAGCATTTT

j_call: TRBJ2-1
clone_size: .
v_call: TRBV6-4
d_call: .
cdr3_aa: CASSEEGTRYNEQFF
cdr3_nt: TGTGCCAGCAGTGAAGAGGGGACAAGGTACAATGAGCAGTTCTTC

j_call: TRBJ1-2
clone_size: .
v_call: TRBV5-4
d_call: .
cdr3_aa: CASSAVARGNYTF
cdr3_nt: TGTGCCAGCAGCGCGGTCGCCAGGGGAAACTACACCTTC

j_call: TRBJ1-1
clone_size: .
v_call: TRBV29-1
d_call: TRBD1
cdr3_aa: CSGDRSTEAFF
cdr3_nt: TGCAGCGGGGACAGGAGCACTGAAGCTTTCTTT

j_call: TRBJ2-5
clone_size: .
v_call: TRBV6-5
d_call: TRBD1
cdr3_aa: CASSYGTGLETQYF
cdr3_nt: TGTGCCAGCAGTTACGGGACAGGGTTGGAGACCCAGTACTTC

j_call: TRBJ1-3
clone_size: .
v_call: TRBV7-9
d_call: TRBD1
cdr3_aa: CASKSGGGLAGNTIYF
cdr3_nt: TGTGCCAGCAAATCAGGGGGCGGTTTGGCTGGAAACACCATATATTTT

j_call: TRBJ2-5
clone_size: .
v_call: TRBV6-5
d_call: TRBD2
cdr3_aa: CASSYSILAGETQYF
cdr3_nt: TGTGCCAGCAGTTACTCGATACTAGCGGGCGAGACCCAGTACTTC

j_call: TRBJ1-5
clone_size: .
v_call: TRBV19
d_call: .
cdr3_aa: CASSILEGSQPQHF
cdr3_nt: TGTGCCAGTAGTATTCTAGAGGGCAGTCAGCCCCAGCATTTT

j_call: TRBJ2-2
clone_size: .
v_call: TRBV29-1
d_call: TRBD2
cdr3_aa: CSSSGRAGTGELFF
cdr3_nt: TGCAGCTCTAGCGGGAGGGCCGGCACCGGGGAGCTGTTTTTT

j_call: TRBJ2-7
clone_size: .
v_call: TRBV28
d_call: .
cdr3_aa: CASSLFPGDTYEQYF
cdr3_nt: TGTGCCAGCAGTTTATTTCCAGGCGACACCTACGAGCAGTACTTC

j_call: TRBJ2-5
clone_size: few
v_call: TRBV5-4
d_call: TRBD1
cdr3_aa: CASSSPGQGEETQYF
cdr3_nt: TGTGCCAGCAGCTCGCCGGGACAGGGGGAAGAGACCCAGTACTTC

j_call: TRBJ2-3
clone_size: few
v_call: TRBV9
d_call: .
cdr3_aa: CASSVEPSSTDTQYF
cdr3_nt: TGTGCCAGCAGCGTAGAGCCTAGCAGCACAGATACGCAGTATTTT

j_call: TRBJ2-5
clone_size: .
v_call: TRBV28
d_call: TRBD2
cdr3_aa: CASPSGTSKKETQYF
cdr3_nt: TGTGCCAGCCCTTCCGGGACTAGCAAAAAAGAGACCCAGTACTTC

j_call: TRBJ1-5
clone_size: .
v_call: TRBV28
d_call: .
cdr3_aa: CASSLSRGQPQHF
cdr3_nt: TGTGCCAGCAGTTTAAGTCGGGGACAGCCCCAGCATTTT

j_call: TRBJ2-3
clone_size: .
v_call: TRBV9
d_call: .
cdr3_aa: CASTRGGRAGDTQYF
cdr3_nt: TGTGCCAGCACCCGAGGCGGAAGGGCGGGAGATACGCAGTATTTT

j_call: TRBJ1-6
clone_size: .
v_call: TRBV18
d_call: TRBD1
cdr3_aa: CASSQSSGGRYNSPLHF
cdr3_nt: TGTGCCAGCTCACAATCTTCAGGGGGTCGCTATAATTCACCCCTCCACTTT

j_call: TRBJ2-3
clone_size: once
v_call: TRBV7-2
d_call: .
cdr3_aa: CASSSIEADTQYF
cdr3_nt: TGTGCCAGCAGCTCCATAGAGGCGGATACGCAGTATTTT

j_call: TRBJ2-3
clone_size: .
v_call: TRBV2
d_call: .
cdr3_aa: CASRGVTERDTQYF
cdr3_nt: TGTGCCAGCAGAGGGGTCACAGAGAGAGATACGCAGTATTTT

j_call: TRBJ2-5
clone_size: once
v_call: TRBV9
d_call: .
cdr3_aa: CASSARVREETQYF
cdr3_nt: TGTGCCAGCAGCGCCAGGGTAAGGGAAGAGACCCAGTACTTC

j_call: TRBJ2-1
clone_size: once
v_call: TRBV30
d_call: .
cdr3_aa: CAWGGITGPARNEQFF
cdr3_nt: TGTGCCTGGGGGGGGATAACAGGACCGGCTAGGAATGAGCAGTTCTTC

j_call: TRBJ2-7
clone_size: .
v_call: TRBV9
d_call: .
cdr3_aa: CASSASKLATLYEQYF
cdr3_nt: TGTGCCAGCAGCGCCAGTAAACTAGCCACGCTCTACGAGCAGTACTTC

j_call: TRBJ2-2
clone_size: once
v_call: TRBV2
d_call: TRBD1
cdr3_aa: CASSAFGQASNTGELFF
cdr3_nt: TGTGCCAGCAGTGCTTTTGGACAGGCCTCGAACACCGGGGAGCTGTTTTTT

j_call: TRBJ2-2
clone_size: .
v_call: TRBV5-4
d_call: .
cdr3_aa: CASTLSGTGELFF
cdr3_nt: TGTGCCAGCACCCTTTCGGGGACCGGGGAGCTGTTTTTT

j_call: TRBJ1-2
clone_size: .
v_call: TRBV29-1
d_call: TRBD1
cdr3_aa: CSVEGTGYPYGYTF
cdr3_nt: TGCAGCGTTGAGGGGACAGGGTATCCTTATGGCTACACCTTC

j_call: TRBJ1-1
clone_size: .
v_call: TRBV6-4
d_call: TRBD1
cdr3_aa: CASSETGENTEAFF
cdr3_nt: TGTGCCAGCAGTGAAACAGGGGAGAACACTGAAGCTTTCTTT

j_call: TRBJ2-1
clone_size: .
v_call: TRBV5-1
d_call: TRBD2
cdr3_aa: CASSLGLAGVSNEQFF
cdr3_nt: TGCGCCAGCAGCTTGGGACTAGCGGGAGTCAGCAATGAGCAGTTCTTC

j_call: TRBJ2-1
clone_size: .
v_call: TRBV9
d_call: .
cdr3_aa: CASSVGRVVEQFF
cdr3_nt: TGTGCCAGCAGCGTAGGGAGAGTGGTTGAGCAGTTCTTC

j_call: TRBJ1-5
clone_size: .
v_call: TRBV27
d_call: TRBD1
cdr3_aa: CASSDPGGNQPQHF
cdr3_nt: TGTGCCAGCAGTGACCCAGGGGGTAATCAGCCCCAGCATTTT

j_call: TRBJ1-5
clone_size: .
v_call: TRBV10-3
d_call: .
cdr3_aa: CAISGTRGSNQPQHF
cdr3_nt: TGTGCCATCAGCGGAACCAGGGGATCCAATCAGCCCCAGCATTTT

j_call: TRBJ2-3
clone_size: .
v_call: TRBV18
d_call: TRBD2
cdr3_aa: CASSPGLAGGITDTQYF
cdr3_nt: TGTGCCAGCTCACCCGGACTAGCGGGGGGGATCACAGATACGCAGTATTTT

j_call: TRBJ1-2
clone_size: .
v_call: TRBV4-1
d_call: TRBD1
cdr3_aa: CASSQGGTDTNYGYTF
cdr3_nt: TGCGCCAGCAGCCAAGGAGGGACAGACACTAACTATGGCTACACCTTC

j_call: TRBJ2-1
clone_size: .
v_call: TRBV7-9
d_call: .
cdr3_aa: CASSPREWEQFF
cdr3_nt: TGTGCCAGCAGCCCCCGTGAGTGGGAGCAGTTCTTC

j_call: TRBJ2-2
clone_size: .
v_call: TRBV11-3
d_call: .
cdr3_aa: CASSLTSLANTGELFF
cdr3_nt: TGTGCCAGCAGCTTAACCTCGTTAGCGAACACCGGGGAGCTGTTTTTT

j_call: TRBJ2-3
clone_size: .
v_call: TRBV29-1
d_call: .
cdr3_aa: CSVAGRHTDTQYF
cdr3_nt: TGCAGCGTTGCAGGCAGGCACACAGATACGCAGTATTTT

j_call: TRBJ1-5
clone_size: .
v_call: TRBV19
d_call: TRBD1
cdr3_aa: CASSRDRVQPQHF
cdr3_nt: TGTGCCAGTAGTCGGGACAGGGTACAGCCCCAGCATTTT